The clone carrying this T cell receptor (beta chain) showed up just a few times. It was with a sample-barcoded 5' primer and a J-beta primer mix that a second PCR of about 6 to 12 cycles was run. Researchers report that each sample yielded at least 3 million CDR3-containing paired-end reads. TCRdb re-called the 5' RACE reads through MiXCR, storing one row per CDR3 protein. This sample yields 900,000 to 950,000 distinct CDR3 sequences, of which under 35% are seen a single time; around 9.6% belongs to the top ten. Trimming shortened V by 4 bases and J by 10 bases, and 16 bases separated the two germline ends. This CDR3 has 13 residues. The V gene's germline CDR1 is SEHNR and CDR2 FQNEAQ (reference sequence). This specimen comes from a study of blood T cells in healthy people across ages. Extraction yielded at least 6 micrograms of total RNA per sample. Another study also made use of these data, one on T cells of mothers and their children.

The receptor comes from a woman in her thirties or forties in good health. The gene calls are TRBV7-9 and TRBJ1-2; D possibly corresponds to TRBD1 (5 bases). What was sequenced was blood. The CDR3 spells CASSSTWSGDYTF. CDR3 sequence (DNA): TGTGCCAGCAGCTCAACCTGGTCGGGGGACTACACCTTC.